The present entry profiles one T cell receptor (beta chain) with its context. The data were obtained in a study of blood T cell repertoires in COVID-19. Across the whole study: Samples representing acute and convalescent COVID-19 were sourced from the United States, Italy and Spain.

This CDR3 has 15 residues. V was cut by 6 bases and J by 2 bases, with 16 bases left in between. Looked up from germline, CDR1 is SGHRS and CDR2 is YFSETQ. Authors' processing steps: The authors estimated nucleated cell counts from reference gene primer amplification. Profiled with immunoSEQ multiplex PCR; TCRdb holds only in-frame clones, not every one. V and J calls and clone size follow that table, whereas D and trimming were derived from the DNA. Of about 260,000 clones in the sample, around 90% were seen once. Sequencing was performed on peripheral blood. The rearrangement joins TRBV5-1 to TRBJ2-3; D might be TRBD2 (5 bases). This TCR was recovered from a woman aged 45 to 65 who had recovered from COVID-19. DNA of the CDR3: TGCGCCAGCAAGGGTATATCGGGGTCCACAGATACGCAGTATTTT. This translates into CASKGISGSTDTQYF.